This T cell receptor (beta chain) was sequenced during a study of response to subunit inactivated influenza vaccine. This CDR3 is built from 15 residues. Trimming pared 4 bases from V and 6 bases from J, leaving 19 bases between. This clonotype was observed many times. Its cognate antigen is unknown. Study-wide findings and caveats: There was a suggestion from the authors that each seasonal influenza vaccination recruits few new T cells.

TCRdb processed the RT-PCR reads anew with MiXCR; each CDR3 protein has one entry. The sample contains some 500,000 distinct CDR3 sequences, approximately 15% of which appear only once. The chain couples TRBV12-3 or TRBV12-4 to TRBJ2-7, with D possibly called TRBD1 or TRBD2 (5 bases each). The sequences come from CD4+ T cells sorted from PBMCs, collected around 25 months after vaccination. The TCR sequence derives from a man in his fifties or sixties who received an inactivated influenza vaccine. The chain's CDR3 is CASSWTGTGYGEQYF. CDR3 DNA: TGTGCCAGCAGTTGGACCGGGACCGGCTACGGCGAGCAGTACTTC.